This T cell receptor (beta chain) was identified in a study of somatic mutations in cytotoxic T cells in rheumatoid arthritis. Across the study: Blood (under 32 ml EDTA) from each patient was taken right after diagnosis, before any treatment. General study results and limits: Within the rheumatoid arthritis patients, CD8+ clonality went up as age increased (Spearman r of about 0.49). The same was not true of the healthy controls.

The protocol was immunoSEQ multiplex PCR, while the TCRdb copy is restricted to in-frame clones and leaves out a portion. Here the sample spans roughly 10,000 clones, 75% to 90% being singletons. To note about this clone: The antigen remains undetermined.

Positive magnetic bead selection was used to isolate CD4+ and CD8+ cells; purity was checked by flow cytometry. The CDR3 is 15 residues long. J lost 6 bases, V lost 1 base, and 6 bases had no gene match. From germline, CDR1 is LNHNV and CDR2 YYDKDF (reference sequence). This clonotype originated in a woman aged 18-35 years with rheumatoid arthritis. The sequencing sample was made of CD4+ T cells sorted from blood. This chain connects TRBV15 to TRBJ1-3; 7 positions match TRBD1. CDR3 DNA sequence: TGTGCCACCAGCAGAGGAGACAGGGACAAAAACACCATATATTTT. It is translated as CATSRGDRDKNTIYF. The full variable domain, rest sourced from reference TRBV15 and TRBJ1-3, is DAMVIQNPRYQVTQFGKPVTLSCSQTLNHNVMYWYQQKSSQAPKLLFHYYDKDFNNEADTPDNFQSRRPNTSFCFLDIRSPGLGDTAMYLCATSRGDRDKNTIYFGEGSWLTVV.